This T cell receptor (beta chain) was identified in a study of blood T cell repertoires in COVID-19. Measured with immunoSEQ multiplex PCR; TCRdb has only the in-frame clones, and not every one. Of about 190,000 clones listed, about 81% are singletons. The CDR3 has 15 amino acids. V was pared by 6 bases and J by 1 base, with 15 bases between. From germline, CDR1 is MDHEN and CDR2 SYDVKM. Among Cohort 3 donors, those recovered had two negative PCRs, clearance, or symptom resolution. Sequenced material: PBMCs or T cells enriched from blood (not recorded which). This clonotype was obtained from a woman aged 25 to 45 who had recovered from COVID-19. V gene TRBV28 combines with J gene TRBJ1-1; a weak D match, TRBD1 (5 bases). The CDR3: CASRIAGQANTEAFF. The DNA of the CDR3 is TGTGCCAGCAGGATCGCGGGGCAGGCGAACACTGAAGCTTTCTTT.